The rows below give T cell receptor beta chains drawn from one sample of a study of T cell responses to AZD1222 COVID-19 vaccine. This table comes from immunoSEQ multiplex PCR, and its TCRdb copy is limited to in-frame clones, with some not included. The sample shows about 93,000 clones, roughly 86% of them seen only once. The sequences come from peripheral blood, collected on day 0 of MenACWY control vaccination. These receptors all stem from an adult in good health. Each CDR3 is given with its conserved first and last residue. D genes are given only for firm matches. A clone size is listed for some rows: how often the clone was seen (once, few, many), or a class if it is expanded.

>.|TRBV12-3/TRBV12-4|TRBJ2-1|.
TGTGCCAGCAAACGCAGGTCGGGGAATGAGCAGTTCTTC
CASKRRSGNEQFF
>few|TRBV7-9|TRBJ2-3|.
TGTGCCAGCAGCTATGGGACTAGCACAGATACGCAGTATTTT
CASSYGTSTDTQYF
>.|TRBV10-3|TRBJ1-2|.
TGTGCCACCGGACAGACCGGCTACACCTTC
CATGQTGYTF
>.|TRBV24-1|TRBJ2-2|.
TGTGCCACCAGTGACCTAACCGGATCGAACACCGGGGAGCTGTTTTTT
CATSDLTGSNTGELFF
>.|TRBV19|TRBJ1-6|.
TGTGCCAGTAGTATAGGGGACACGAGCTCCTATAATTCACCCCTCCACTTT
CASSIGDTSSYNSPLHF
>.|TRBV19|TRBJ1-1|TRBD1
TGTGCCAGTAGTATCGACAGGGTTGCCACTGAAGCTTTCTTT
CASSIDRVATEAFF
>.|TRBV2|TRBJ2-7|TRBD2
TGTGCCAGCAGTGAAGGACTAGCGGGAAATTACGAGCAGTACTTC
CASSEGLAGNYEQYF
>.|TRBV5-1|TRBJ1-1|.
TGCGCCAGCAATGACGGCCAAATGAACACTGAAGCTTTCTTT
CASNDGQMNTEAFF
>.|TRBV7-9|TRBJ1-4|.
TGTGCCAGCAGCTTAGTAATAGGGGATGAAAAACTGTTTTTT
CASSLVIGDEKLFF
>once|TRBV19|TRBJ1-5|TRBD1
TGTGCCAGTAGTGGGACAGGGTTATATAGCAATCAGCCCCAGCATTTT
CASSGTGLYSNQPQHF
>.|TRBV19|TRBJ1-4|TRBD1
TGTGCCACCTCGCCCAGGACAGGGGTAGAAAAACTGTTTTTT
CATSPRTGVEKLFF
>few|TRBV6-4|TRBJ2-2|.
TGTGCCAGCAGTCCGTCCCCGGGCACCGGGGAGCTGTTTTTT
CASSPSPGTGELFF
>.|TRBV15|TRBJ2-1|.
TGTGCCACCAGCAGTACCCCGGGGTACAATGAGCAGTTCTTC
CATSSTPGYNEQFF
>.|TRBV12-3/TRBV12-4|TRBJ1-2|TRBD1
TGTGCCAGCAGTTTAGGACAGGGGGCTGGCTACACCTTC
CASSLGQGAGYTF
>.|TRBV4-3|TRBJ1-6|TRBD1
TGCGCCAGCAGCCAAGATGGGACAGTTGGGGTCCATAATTCACCCCTCCACTTT
CASSQDGTVGVHNSPLHF
>.|TRBV28|TRBJ1-3|.
TGTGCCAGCAGTTTAAGGCCTCCGGGCCACTCTGGAAACACCATATATTTT
CASSLRPPGHSGNTIYF
>.|TRBV2|TRBJ1-4|.
TGTGCCAGCAGTGCCGTCCCGGGCCACTCTAATGAAAAACTGTTTTTT
CASSAVPGHSNEKLFF
>.|TRBV4-1|TRBJ1-5|.
TGCGCCAGCAGCCGTTACGGGGATAGCAATCAGCCCCAGCATTTT
CASSRYGDSNQPQHF
>once|TRBV21-1|TRBJ2-7|.
TGTGCCAGCAGCAAAGGGGGGCTCGCTTACGAGCAGTACTTC
CASSKGGLAYEQYF
>.|TRBV18|TRBJ2-7|.
TGTGCCAGCTCACCATCCAGCCCTTCCTACGAGCAGTACTTC
CASSPSSPSYEQYF
>.|TRBV28|TRBJ2-7|.
TGTGCCAGTCTGGTACCGGGGAACTCCTACGAGCAGTACTTC
CASLVPGNSYEQYF
>.|TRBV4-2|TRBJ2-3|.
TGTGCCAGCAGTGCTGTGGCGCCGGGGGATACGCAGTATTTT
CASSAVAPGDTQYF
>.|TRBV12-5|TRBJ1-2|TRBD1
TGTGCTAGTGGTTTGGTCACGACAGGGGGCTATGGCTACACCTTC
CASGLVTTGGYGYTF
>.|TRBV24-1|TRBJ2-1|TRBD2
TGTGCCACCAGTACAGCGGGGGGACGATGGTTCTTC
CATSTAGGRWFF
>once|TRBV6-1|TRBJ1-2|TRBD1
TGTGCCAGCAGTGAAGTGAGGGGGCGCGGATTTTTTGGCTACACCTTC
CASSEVRGRGFFGYTF
>.|TRBV15|TRBJ1-6|.
TGTGCCACAGGGAAAAGCTCCTATAATTCACCCCTCCACTTT
CATGKSSYNSPLHF
>.|TRBV4-3|TRBJ1-1|.
TGCGCCAGCAGACGGACAGCCTATGCCGGAGCTTTCTTT
CASRRTAYAGAFF
>.|TRBV30|TRBJ2-3|.
TGTGCCTGGAGTCACGAGGGGCTGGGTACTAGCACAGATACGCAGTATTTT
CAWSHEGLGTSTDTQYF
>.|TRBV2|TRBJ2-7|TRBD1
TGTGCCAGCACCGAACCAGGGGGCTACGAGCAGTACTTC
CASTEPGGYEQYF
>.|TRBV11-2|TRBJ1-2|.
TGTGCCAGCAGCCCGGTGGGGGGTAACTATGGCTACACCTTC
CASSPVGGNYGYTF
>.|TRBV2|TRBJ2-3|TRBD2
TGTGCCAGCAGTGAAACCGCTAGCGGGGGGGCAGGAGATACGCAGTATTTT
CASSETASGGAGDTQYF
>.|TRBV2|TRBJ2-7|.
TGTGCCAGCAGTTTCGGGCCGGGTAGCGAGCAGTACTTC
CASSFGPGSEQYF
>.|TRBV18|TRBJ2-7|TRBD1
TGTGCCAGCTCACCAAGGGACAGGCTACAACCTCTCGAGCAGTACTTC
CASSPRDRLQPLEQYF
>.|TRBV6-1|TRBJ1-2|.
TGTGCCAGCAGTGAAGCGCCAGGGCTCTATGGCTACACCTTC
CASSEAPGLYGYTF
>.|TRBV5-1|TRBJ2-5|.
TGCGCCAGCAGCTTCGGTGAAGGGGAGACCCAGTACTTC
CASSFGEGETQYF
>.|TRBV5-6|TRBJ1-4|.
TGTGCCAGCAGCGCGGGAGTATCAAAACTGTTTTTT
CASSAGVSKLFF
>.|TRBV5-4|TRBJ2-1|.
TGTGCCAGCACCAATTTCGGTTTGACATCCCGTAATGAGCAGTTCTTC
CASTNFGLTSRNEQFF
>.|TRBV18|TRBJ1-5|TRBD1
TGTGCCAGCTCACGCTCGACAGGGCAGCCCCAGCATTTT
CASSRSTGQPQHF
>.|TRBV6-5|TRBJ1-5|.
TGTGCCAGCAGTTATACGGGGACGAATCAGCCCCAGCATTTT
CASSYTGTNQPQHF
>.|TRBV19|TRBJ2-3|.
TGTGCCAGTAGTACCCGGGGTACAGATACGCAGTATTTT
CASSTRGTDTQYF
>.|TRBV12-5|TRBJ2-7|.
TGTGCTAGTGGTTTCGCGGCTCACGAGCAGTACTTC
CASGFAAHEQYF
>.|TRBV7-8|TRBJ2-3|.
TGTGCCAGCAGCTTATTAGGCCTAACGCAGTATTTT
CASSLLGLTQYF
>.|TRBV5-4|TRBJ1-2|.
TGTGCCAGCAGCACCGAGGCGGGGTCTGGCTACACCTTC
CASSTEAGSGYTF
>.|TRBV5-1|TRBJ1-1|.
TGCGCCAGCAGCTTGTCTCCGGGGTTTGAAGCTTTCTTT
CASSLSPGFEAFF
>.|TRBV21-1|TRBJ2-2|.
TGTGCCGGGTGGCTTTCGAACACCGGGGAGCTGTTTTTT
CAGWLSNTGELFF
>.|TRBV6-5|TRBJ1-1|.
TGTGCCAGCATGCAGTGGGGAGGCACTGAAGCTTTCTTT
CASMQWGGTEAFF
>.|TRBV4-1|TRBJ1-5|.
TGCGCCAGCAGCCAAGAGTGGACAGAGAATCAGCCCCAGCATTTT
CASSQEWTENQPQHF
>once|TRBV5-4|TRBJ2-5|.
TGTGCCAGCAGCTTGGGGGGGCTACTTCAAGAGACCCAGTACTTC
CASSLGGLLQETQYF
>.|TRBV9|TRBJ1-1|.
TGTGCCAGCAGCGTAGTTGACAACACTGAAGCTTTCTTT
CASSVVDNTEAFF
>.|TRBV15|TRBJ2-2|TRBD1
TGTGCCACCAGCAGTGGGCGCAGGGGGCGGATCGGGGAGCTGTTTTTT
CATSSGRRGRIGELFF
>.|TRBV29-1|TRBJ1-3|.
TGCAGCGTTGTAGGGGGAGGAAACACCATATATTTT
CSVVGGGNTIYF
>.|TRBV2|TRBJ1-5|.
TGTGCCAGCAGTGAGATTGATAGCAATCAGCCCCAGCATTTT
CASSEIDSNQPQHF
>.|TRBV10-3|TRBJ1-2|.
TGTGCCATCAATGCAGATTCCTATGGCTACACCTTC
CAINADSYGYTF
>.|TRBV6-6|TRBJ2-1|.
TGTGCCAGCGGGCGACTCGCCGAGGGGGGGGATGAGCAGTTCTTC
CASGRLAEGGDEQFF
>.|TRBV7-3|TRBJ1-6|.
TGTGCCAGCGCCCTTGGACAGTTTAATTCACCCCTCCACTTT
CASALGQFNSPLHF